Listed here are 16 T cell receptor beta chains from one sample, sequenced in a study of cytomegalovirus exposure and HLA in healthy donors. TCRdb keeps only in-frame clones here, not all; method: immunoSEQ multiplex PCR. There are 65,000 to 100,000 clones in the sample; under 95% occur only once, and 3.5% to 4% lies in the top ten. The material sequenced was PBMCs. Receptor source: a woman under 40 in good health and CMV-seronegative.

The J gene is TRBJ1-3, the V gene TRBV2, with D unclear. The CDR3 length is 15 residues. Trimming stripped 3 bases from V and 0 bases from J, with 9 bases between. The germline V gene encodes CDR1 SNHLY and CDR2 FYNNEI. The CDR3 DNA sequence: TGTGCCAGCAGTGATCAGGTGCGCTCTGGAAACACCATATATTTT. Translating it yields CASSDQVRSGNTIYF.

The CDR3 loop is CSVEAIGDTSGANVLTF. The CDR3 nucleotides read TGCAGCGTTGAAGCCATAGGGGATACCTCTGGGGCCAACGTCCTGACTTTC. The chain has TRBV29-1 and TRBJ2-6; a possible D gene is TRBD1 (5 bases). This CDR3 is built from 17 residues. Trimming cost V 1 base and J 0 bases, with 13 bases left between them. Germline V gene lookup returns CDR1 SQVTM and CDR2 ANQGSEA.

This clone was detected a few times. This sequence joins TRBV25-1 and TRBJ1-2; D gene ambiguous. There are 14 residues in the CDR3. Germline CDR1 reads MGHDK; CDR2 reads SYGVNS. V lost 0 bases and J lost 2, with 7 bases in between. CDR3 in amino acids: CASSEYEGNYGYTF. CDR3 nucleotides: TGTGCCAGCAGTGAATATGAGGGAAACTATGGCTACACCTTC.

The chain links TRBV28 to TRBJ2-5, with D perhaps matching TRBD2 (6 bases). V was clipped by 6 bases and J by 2 bases, with 19 bases between them. The length of the CDR3 is 16 residues. Germline loops: CDR1 MDHEN, CDR2 SYDVKM. The CDR3 sequence: CASSPLGLALQETQYF. For the CDR3, the DNA is TGTGCCAGCAGCCCCCTAGGGCTAGCGTTGCAAGAGACCCAGTACTTC.

The chain is built from TRBV11-1 and TRBJ2-3; D is undetermined. The CDR3 runs 14 residues. The V end lost 1 base, the J end lost 6 bases, and 11 bases lay between the germline ends. In germline, CDR1 is SGHAT, CDR2 FQDESV (reference sequence). The CDR3 reads CASSLGPATDTQYF. CDR3 DNA sequence: TGTGCCAGCAGCTTAGGGCCCGCCACGGATACGCAGTATTTT.

V and J are TRBV9 and TRBJ1-3; no reliable D call. The ends were cut back, 3 bases at V and 0 bases at J, with 4 bases in the middle. The CDR3 is 13 residues long. The germline V gene has CDR1 SGDLS and CDR2 YYNGEE. CDR3 loop: CASSALSGNTIYF. CDR3 in DNA: TGTGCCAGCAGCGCCCTCTCTGGAAACACCATATATTTT.

The chain links TRBV19 to TRBJ1-1; the match to TRBD1 covers 8 bases. V shed 8 bases, J shed 8 bases, and the junction held 10 bases outside the gene matches. This CDR3 comprises 13 residues. Germline V gene data show CDR1 as LNHDA and CDR2 as SQIVND (reference sequence). The CDR3 nucleotides read TGTGCCAGTTCGAAAAACAGGGGGGAGGAAGCTTTCTTT. It codes for CASSKNRGEEAFF. Filled out from reference TRBV19 and TRBJ1-1, the complete variable domain reads DGGITQSPKYLFRKEGQNVTLSCEQNLNHDAMYWYRQDPGQGLRLIYYSQIVNDFQKGDIAEGYSVSREKKESFPLTVTSAQKNPTAFYLCASSKNRGEEAFFGQGTRLTVV.

J is TRBJ2-3 and V is TRBV5-8; perhaps TRBD2 as D (7 bases). The germline gives CDR1 SGHTS, CDR2 YDEGEE. The V gene lost 1 base and the J gene lost 2 bases, with 20 bases spanning the gap. The CDR3 has 18 amino acids. CDR3 residues: CASSLSKGGTGVTDTQYF. Here the CDR3 DNA reads TGTGCCAGCAGCTTGTCGAAGGGGGGGACCGGGGTCACAGATACGCAGTATTTT.

The J gene is TRBJ2-5, the V gene TRBV7-3; possible D gene TRBD2, 7 bases. V was shortened by 6 bases and J by 2 bases, with 16 bases between the two germline ends. The CDR3 sequence is 15 residues long. Germline V gives CDR1 SGHTA, CDR2 FQGTGA. The DNA of the CDR3 is TGTGCCAGCAGTTTGGGGGCGGGAGTGCAAGAGACCCAGTACTTC. Amino acids: CASSLGAGVQETQYF.

This chain connects TRBV2 to TRBJ2-3, with a weak D call TRBD2 (6 bases). The CDR3 runs to 13 residues. V was pared by 3 bases and J by 5 bases, with 9 bases between. Germline V gene sequence: CDR1 SNHLY, CDR2 FYNNEI. CDR3 in DNA: TGTGCCAGCAGTGATAGGAGGGGAGATACGCAGTATTTT. It encodes CASSDRRGDTQYF.

The chain links TRBV28 to TRBJ2-5; tentative D call: TRBD1 (6 bases). Germline assignment: CDR1 MDHEN and CDR2 SYDVKM. Trimming took off 5 bases at V and 3 bases at J, with 22 bases between the two ends. The CDR3 loop spans 17 amino acids. The CDR3 bases are TGTGCCAGCAGTGGCTCGCCGCCGCTACAGGGTGAAGAGACCCAGTACTTC. Its protein is CASSGSPPLQGEETQYF.

The chain recombines TRBV9 with TRBJ1-1, with D unresolved. The germline gives CDR1 SGDLS, CDR2 YYNGEE. The CDR3 is 13 amino acids. The V and J ends lost 0 bases and 6 bases respectively, with 9 bases between them. In nucleotides, the CDR3 is TGTGCCAGCAGCGTAGTGGAGGGCTCTGAAGCTTTCTTT. Protein product: CASSVVEGSEAFF.

This clone came up once. J is TRBJ2-5 and V is TRBV6-5; TRBD2 matches 15 bases. Germline-derived CDR1 and CDR2 are MNHEY and SVGAGI. The CDR3 spans 16 residues. V trimming: 3 bases; J trimming: 2 bases; junction bases outside the gene matches: 1. The CDR3 region has the DNA TGTGCCAGCAGTTATGGGACTAGCGGGGGGCAAGAGACCCAGTACTTC. It specifies CASSYGTSGGQETQYF.

The rearrangement joins TRBV7-2 to TRBJ2-2; unclear D gene. Trimming pared 5 bases from V and 4 bases from J, leaving 14 bases between. The CDR3 length is 15 residues. Germline CDR1 is SGHTA and CDR2 is FQGNSA. CDR3 in DNA: TGTGCCAGCAGCCGACGCGCGGTGAGCACCGGGGAGCTGTTTTTT. This gives the protein CASSRRAVSTGELFF.

CDR3 nucleotide sequence: TGTGCCAGCAGTGAATGGCAGGGCAACGTCGGAAACATTCAGTACTTC. Protein product: CASSEWQGNVGNIQYF. The V and J genes are TRBV6-1 and TRBJ2-4; weak D call: TRBD1 (5 bases). CDR1 is MNHNS, CDR2 SASEGT, per germline. CDR3 length equals 16 residues. The V and J ends lost 2 bases and 6 bases respectively, with 17 bases between them.

This clone was recorded only once. This rearrangement joins TRBV5-8 to TRBJ1-5; D is undetermined. The CDR3 extends over 13 amino acids. Germline V gene sequence: CDR1 SGHTS, CDR2 YDEGEE. With 4 bases removed from V and 4 bases from J, the gap between germline ends came to 9 bases. The CDR3 protein is CASSLELNQPQHF. DNA of the CDR3: TGTGCCAGCAGCCTCGAGCTAAATCAGCCCCAGCATTTT. Drawing the rest from reference TRBV5-8 and TRBJ1-5, the complete variable domain is EAGVTQSPTHLIKTRGQQATLRCSPISGHTSVYWYQQALGLGLQFLLWYDEGEERNRGNFPPRFSGRQFPNYSSELNVNALELEDSALYLCASSLELNQPQHFGDGTRLSIL.